The clone carrying this T cell receptor gamma chain was seen a few times. TCRdb reanalysed the PCR reads with CATT. This sample yields fewer than 3,000 gamma-chain clones, of which 4% to 6.5% are seen a single time; less than 15% belongs to the top ten. The CDR3 consists of 13 residues. The source of the sample is a study of human gamma delta and Vdelta1 T cells. The sequence was collected from a human donor in good health. Source material: naive CD27+ Vdelta1 gamma-delta T cells from blood. For the J gene the call is TRGJ1 or TRGJ2; the V gene lacks a call. The CDR3 DNA follows: TGTGCCACCTTTGACATGCATTATTATAAGAAACTCTTT. Translated, it gives CATFDMHYYKKLF.